The clone carrying this T cell receptor (beta chain) was seen only a few times. Its antigen is unidentified. This record belongs to a study of post-analysis software for immune sequencing data. Across the whole study: Disease courses included relapsing-remitting, secondary progressive and progressive-relapsing multiple sclerosis. Findings of the study overall: Among several TRBV segments more frequent in patients than controls were TRBV5-6, TRBV5-1 and TRBV20-1. Same-batch preparations were strongly co-clustered by F measure.

Each TCR beta cDNA library carried unique molecular identifiers. Starting from roughly 1.1 to 9.2 million T cells, the study yielded 460,000 or so cDNA molecules. TCRdb re-analysed the PCR reads in MiXCR, keeping a single row per CDR3 protein. Among 600,000 to 750,000 distinct CDR3 sequences listed, approximately 60% were seen once. Trimming took 6 bases from V and 7 from J; bases not matched to a gene: 10. CDR3 length: 14 residues. Germline V CDR1 and CDR2: DFQATT, SNEGSKA (reference sequence). This TCR was sampled from a girl aged 2 to 9 with multiple sclerosis. The V call is TRBV20-1, the J call TRBJ2-1; 9 bases fit TRBD2. Sequenced sample: blood. Written as DNA, the CDR3 is TGCAGTGCAATTACCGGGACTAGCTTGAATGAGCAGTTCTTC. Residues: CSAITGTSLNEQFF.